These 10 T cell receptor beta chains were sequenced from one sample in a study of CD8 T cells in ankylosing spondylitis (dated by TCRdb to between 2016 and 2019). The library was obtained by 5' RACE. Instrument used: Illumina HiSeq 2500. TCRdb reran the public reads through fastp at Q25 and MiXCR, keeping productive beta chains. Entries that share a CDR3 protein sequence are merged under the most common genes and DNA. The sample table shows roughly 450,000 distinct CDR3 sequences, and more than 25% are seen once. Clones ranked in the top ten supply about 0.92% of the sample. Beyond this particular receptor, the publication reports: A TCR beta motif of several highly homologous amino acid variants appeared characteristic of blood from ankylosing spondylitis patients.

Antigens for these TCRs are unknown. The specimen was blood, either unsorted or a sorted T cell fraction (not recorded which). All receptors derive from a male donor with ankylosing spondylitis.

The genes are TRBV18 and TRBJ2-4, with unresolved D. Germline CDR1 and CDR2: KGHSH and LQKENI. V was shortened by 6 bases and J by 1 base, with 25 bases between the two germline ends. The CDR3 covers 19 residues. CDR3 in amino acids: CASSSRPSRQKGAKNIQYF. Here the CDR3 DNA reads TGTGCCAGCTCGTCACGTCCCTCCCGGCAGAAAGGGGCCAAAAACATTCAGTACTTC.

CDR3 nucleotides: TGCAGCGTTGAAGATAGTTGGGGGGGCCGAGAGACCCAGTACTTC. Its translation is CSVEDSWGGRETQYF. This sequence joins TRBV29-1 and TRBJ2-5; tentative D call: TRBD2 (7 bases). CDR1 and CDR2 (germline): SQVTM, ANQGSEA. The CDR3 runs 15 residues. Trimming pared 0 bases from V and 4 bases from J, leaving 15 bases between.

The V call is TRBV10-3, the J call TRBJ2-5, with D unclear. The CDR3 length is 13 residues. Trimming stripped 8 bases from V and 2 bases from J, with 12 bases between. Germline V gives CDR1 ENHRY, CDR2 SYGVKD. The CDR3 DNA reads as TGTGCCATCTCGGCCGCGCAGCAAGAGACCCAGTACTTC. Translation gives CAISAAQQETQYF.

CDR3 amino acids: CASSQDRAVSYGYTF. The CDR3 bases are TGTGCCAGCAGCCAAGATCGGGCCGTCAGCTATGGCTACACCTTC. The V gene is TRBV3-1, the J gene TRBJ1-2; D is undetermined. CDR1 is LGHDT and CDR2 is YNNKEL in the germline V gene (reference sequence). The CDR3 runs 15 residues. With 0 bases removed from V and 4 bases from J, the gap between germline ends came to 12 bases.

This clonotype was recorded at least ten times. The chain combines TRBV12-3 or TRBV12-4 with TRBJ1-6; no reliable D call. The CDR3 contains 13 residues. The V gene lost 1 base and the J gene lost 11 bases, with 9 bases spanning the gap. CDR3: CASSLGAGAPLHF. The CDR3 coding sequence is TGTGCCAGCAGTTTAGGGGCAGGAGCACCCCTCCACTTT.

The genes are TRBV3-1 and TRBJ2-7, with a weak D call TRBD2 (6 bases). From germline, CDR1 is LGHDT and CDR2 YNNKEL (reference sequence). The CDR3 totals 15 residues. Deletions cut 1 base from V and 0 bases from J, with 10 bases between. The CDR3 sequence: CASSQGNSGSYEQYF. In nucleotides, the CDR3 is TGTGCCAGCAGCCAAGGTAATAGCGGCTCCTACGAGCAGTACTTC.

Here the CDR3 reads CASSTGDKQETQYF. CDR3 sequence (DNA): TGTGCCAGTAGTACGGGGGACAAACAAGAGACCCAGTACTTC. The V gene is TRBV19, the J gene TRBJ2-5; the D call may be TRBD1 or TRBD2 (6 bases each). Looked up from germline, CDR1 is LNHDA and CDR2 is SQIVND (reference sequence). The CDR3 loop spans 14 amino acids. V was cut by 4 bases and J by 2 bases, with 11 bases left in between.

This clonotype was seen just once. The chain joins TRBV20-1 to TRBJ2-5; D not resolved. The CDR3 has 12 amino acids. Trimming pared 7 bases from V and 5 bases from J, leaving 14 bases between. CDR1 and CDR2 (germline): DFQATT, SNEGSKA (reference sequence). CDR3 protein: CSVGSPPETQYF. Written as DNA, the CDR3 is TGCAGTGTCGGTAGTCCTCCGGAGACCCAGTACTTC.

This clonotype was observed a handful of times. The CDR3: CSASDRVREKLFF. The DNA for the CDR3 is TGCAGTGCCAGTGACAGGGTTCGGGAAAAACTGTTTTTT. The V gene is TRBV20-1, the J gene TRBJ1-4, with TRBD1 identical over 7 bases. After removal of 6 bases from V and 8 bases from J, the junction contained 9 bases not matched to a gene. This CDR3 spans 13 amino acids. Germline V CDR1 and CDR2: DFQATT, SNEGSKA (reference sequence).

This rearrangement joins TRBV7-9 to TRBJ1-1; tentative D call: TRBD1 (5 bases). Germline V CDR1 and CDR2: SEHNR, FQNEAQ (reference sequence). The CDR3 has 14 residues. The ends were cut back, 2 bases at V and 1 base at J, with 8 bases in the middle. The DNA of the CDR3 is TGTGCCAGCAGCTTAATTGACAGGAACACTGAAGCTTTCTTT. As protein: CASSLIDRNTEAFF.